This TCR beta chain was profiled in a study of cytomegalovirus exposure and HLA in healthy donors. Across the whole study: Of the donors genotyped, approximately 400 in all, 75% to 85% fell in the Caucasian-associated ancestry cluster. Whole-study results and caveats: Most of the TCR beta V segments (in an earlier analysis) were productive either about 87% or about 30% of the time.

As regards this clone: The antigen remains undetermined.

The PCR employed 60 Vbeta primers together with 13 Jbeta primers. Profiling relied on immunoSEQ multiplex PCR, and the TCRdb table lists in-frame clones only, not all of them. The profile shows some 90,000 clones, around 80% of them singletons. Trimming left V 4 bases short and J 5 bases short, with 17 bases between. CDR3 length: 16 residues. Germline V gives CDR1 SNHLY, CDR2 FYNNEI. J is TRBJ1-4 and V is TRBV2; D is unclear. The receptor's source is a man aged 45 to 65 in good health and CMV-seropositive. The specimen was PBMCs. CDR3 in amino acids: CASSGPTPGANEKLFF. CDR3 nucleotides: TGTGCCAGCAGTGGCCCCACCCCGGGAGCAAATGAAAAACTGTTTTTT.